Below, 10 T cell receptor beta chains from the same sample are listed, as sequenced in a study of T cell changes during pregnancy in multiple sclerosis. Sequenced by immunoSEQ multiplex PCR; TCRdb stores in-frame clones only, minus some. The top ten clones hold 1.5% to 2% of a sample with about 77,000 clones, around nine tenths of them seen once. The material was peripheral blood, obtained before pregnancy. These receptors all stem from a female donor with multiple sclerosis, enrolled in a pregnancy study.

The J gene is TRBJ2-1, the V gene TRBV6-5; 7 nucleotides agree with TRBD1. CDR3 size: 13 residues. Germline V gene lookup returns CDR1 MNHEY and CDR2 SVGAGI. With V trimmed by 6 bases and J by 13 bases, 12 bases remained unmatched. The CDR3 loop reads CASRRPGQSKQFF. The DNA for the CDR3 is TGTGCCAGCAGACGTCCGGGACAGAGCAAACAGTTCTTC.

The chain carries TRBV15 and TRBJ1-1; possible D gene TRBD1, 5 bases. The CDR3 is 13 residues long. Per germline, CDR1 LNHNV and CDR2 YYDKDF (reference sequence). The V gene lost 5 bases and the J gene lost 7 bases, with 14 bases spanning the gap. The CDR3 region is CATSEGVRGEAFF. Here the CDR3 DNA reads TGTGCCACCAGCGAAGGGGTAAGAGGTGAAGCTTTCTTT.

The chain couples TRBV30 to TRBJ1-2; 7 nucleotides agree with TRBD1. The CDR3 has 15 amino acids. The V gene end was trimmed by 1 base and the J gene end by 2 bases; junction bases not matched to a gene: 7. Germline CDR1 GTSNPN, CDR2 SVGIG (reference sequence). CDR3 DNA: TGTGCCTGGAGTGGCGGGACAGTTAACAACTATGGCTACACCTTC. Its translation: CAWSGGTVNNYGYTF.

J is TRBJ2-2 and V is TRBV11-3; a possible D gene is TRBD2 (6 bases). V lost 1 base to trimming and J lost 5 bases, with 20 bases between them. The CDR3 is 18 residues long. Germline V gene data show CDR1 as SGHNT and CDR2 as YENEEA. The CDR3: CASSLGQSSGTRTGELFF. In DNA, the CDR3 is TGTGCCAGCAGCTTAGGACAGAGTTCCGGGACTCGGACCGGGGAGCTGTTTTTT.

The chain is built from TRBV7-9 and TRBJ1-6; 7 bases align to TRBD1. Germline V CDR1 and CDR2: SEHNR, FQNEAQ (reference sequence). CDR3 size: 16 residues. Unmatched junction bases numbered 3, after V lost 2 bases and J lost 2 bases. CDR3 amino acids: CASSLLGGAYNSPLHF. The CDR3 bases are TGTGCCAGCAGCTTACTAGGGGGCGCCTATAATTCACCCCTCCACTTT.

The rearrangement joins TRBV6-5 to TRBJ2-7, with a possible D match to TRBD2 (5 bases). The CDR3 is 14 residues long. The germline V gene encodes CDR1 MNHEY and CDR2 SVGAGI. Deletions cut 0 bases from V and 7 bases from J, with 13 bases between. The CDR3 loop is CASSYSSVSGEQYF. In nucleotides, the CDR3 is TGTGCCAGCAGTTACTCGAGCGTGTCGGGGGAGCAGTACTTC.

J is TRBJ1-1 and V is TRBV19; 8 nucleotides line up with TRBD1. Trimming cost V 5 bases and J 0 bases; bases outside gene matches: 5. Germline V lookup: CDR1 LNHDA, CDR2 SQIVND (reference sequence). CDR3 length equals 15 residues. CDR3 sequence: CASSSLDRVNTEAFF. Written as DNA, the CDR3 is TGTGCCAGTAGTTCACTGGACAGGGTGAACACTGAAGCTTTCTTT.

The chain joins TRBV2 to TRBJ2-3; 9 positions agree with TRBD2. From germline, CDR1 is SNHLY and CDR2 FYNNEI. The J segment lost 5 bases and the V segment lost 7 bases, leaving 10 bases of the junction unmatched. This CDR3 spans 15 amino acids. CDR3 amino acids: CASTLGGGGGDTQYF. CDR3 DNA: TGTGCCAGCACACTCGGCGGGGGGGGAGGAGATACGCAGTATTTT.

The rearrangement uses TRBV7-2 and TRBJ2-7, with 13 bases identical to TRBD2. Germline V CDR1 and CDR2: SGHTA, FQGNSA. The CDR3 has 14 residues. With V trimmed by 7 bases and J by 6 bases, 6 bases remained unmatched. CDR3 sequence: CASTGTSGVAEQYF. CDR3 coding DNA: TGTGCCAGCACCGGGACTAGCGGGGTTGCCGAGCAGTACTTC.

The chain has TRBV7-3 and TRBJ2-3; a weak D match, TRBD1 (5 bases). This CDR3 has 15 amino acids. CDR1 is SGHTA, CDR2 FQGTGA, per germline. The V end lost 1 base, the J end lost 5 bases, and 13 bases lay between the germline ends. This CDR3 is CASSLNGQGGDTQYF. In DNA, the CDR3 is TGTGCCAGCAGCTTAAATGGGCAGGGTGGAGATACGCAGTATTTT.